A single sample gave rise to the 16 T cell receptor beta chains below, sequenced in a study of T cell repertoires in cytomegalovirus infection. TCRdb re-analysed the reads in MiXCR, keeping a single row per CDR3 protein. The table lists 150,000 to 200,000 distinct CDR3 sequences, more than 15% of them singletons, with over 15% in the top ten. The sequencing sample was made of CD8+ T cells from PBMCs. Receptors were obtained from a human donor in good health (CMV status not recorded). Some clones in this sample may be carry-over from other donors' samples.

This clonotype has more than one count but fewer than ten. J is TRBJ2-2 and V is TRBV28; possibly TRBD2 for D (5 bases). The V end was cut by 3 bases, the J end by 0 bases, with 8 bases between. The V gene's germline CDR1 is MDHEN and CDR2 SYDVKM. This CDR3 has 15 amino acids. CDR3 sequence (DNA): TGTGCCAGCAGTTTGACTACCGCGAACACCGGGGAGCTGTTTTTT. Amino acid sequence: CASSLTTANTGELFF.

The chain carries TRBV7-2 and TRBJ2-5; D might be TRBD2 (5 bases). The CDR3 length is 14 residues. Looked up from germline, CDR1 is SGHTA and CDR2 is FQGNSA. V was cut by 5 bases and J by 4 bases, with 14 bases left in between. In DNA, the CDR3 is TGTGCCAGCAGCCCCTTTCCGGGGTCAGAGACCCAGTACTTC. This encodes CASSPFPGSETQYF.

This clonotype has just a few counts. J is TRBJ2-1 and V is TRBV20-1; no clear D gene. This CDR3 comprises 14 residues. V lost 3 bases and J lost 0, with 9 bases in between. CDR1 is DFQATT and CDR2 is SNEGSKA in the germline V gene (reference sequence). The CDR3: CSASGDTSYNEQFF. CDR3 coding DNA: TGCAGTGCTAGTGGTGACACCTCCTACAATGAGCAGTTCTTC.

The genes are TRBV7-2 and TRBJ2-1, with TRBD1 matching 12 bases. J gave up 7 bases and V 3 bases, and 4 bases lay outside the gene matches. Per the germline V gene, CDR1 is SGHTA and CDR2 is FQGNSA. CDR3 length: 15 residues. In nucleotides, the CDR3 is TGTGCCAGCAGCTTCCGGGACAGGGGGCTAAATGAGCAGTTCTTC. This gives the protein CASSFRDRGLNEQFF.

This clonotype was observed many times. The gene calls are TRBV7-8 and TRBJ2-7; TRBD1 matches at 9 bases. The germline CDR1 and CDR2 sequences are SGHVS and FQNEAQ. The CDR3 sequence is 14 residues long. The trim removed 5 bases at V and 5 bases at J, leaving 7 bases unmatched. CDR3 loop: CASSPWDRVDEQYF. The CDR3 DNA follows: TGTGCCAGCAGCCCTTGGGACAGGGTAGACGAGCAGTACTTC.

This clonotype has a handful of counts. The chain links TRBV12-3 or TRBV12-4 to TRBJ1-6; D remains unclear. Trimming left V 5 bases short and J 5 bases short, with 16 bases between. The CDR3 sequence is 16 residues long. In nucleotides, the CDR3 is TGTGCCAGCAGTAGTGAAGAGAATTTCGATAATTCACCCCTCCACTTT. It is translated as CASSSEENFDNSPLHF.

The chain recombines TRBV12-5 with TRBJ1-2, with TRBD1 matching over 8 bases. Germline lookup yields CDR1 LGHNT and CDR2 FRNRAP. V shed 4 bases, J shed 8 bases, and the junction held 21 bases outside the gene matches. The CDR3 runs to 18 residues. CDR3 sequence: CASGSKLLRTGQAIGYTF. For the CDR3, the DNA is TGTGCTAGTGGTTCCAAACTTCTTCGAACGGGACAGGCAATCGGCTACACCTTC.

The chain employs TRBV7-9 and TRBJ1-1, with D unclear. The V end lost 5 bases, the J end lost 4 bases, and 11 bases lay between the germline ends. CDR1 is SEHNR, CDR2 FQNEAQ, per germline (reference sequence). The CDR3 extends over 13 amino acids. CDR3 residues: CASSLPRGTEAFF. DNA for the CDR3: TGTGCCAGCAGCCTGCCCCGGGGCACTGAAGCTTTCTTT. Looking up the rest from reference TRBV7-9 and TRBJ1-1 gives the full variable domain: DTGVSQNPRHKITKRGQNVTFRCDPISEHNRLYWYRQTLGQGPEFLTYFQNEAQLEKSRLLSDRFSAERPKGSFSTLEIQRTEQGDSAMYLCASSLPRGTEAFFGQGTRLTVV.

There are a few counts of this clonotype. This chain connects TRBV28 to TRBJ2-1, with D uncertain. V lost 6 bases and J 2 bases, leaving 11 bases between the germline ends. This CDR3 is built from 14 residues. CDR1 is MDHEN and CDR2 is SYDVKM in the germline V gene. The CDR3, as DNA: TGTGCCAGCAGACCCCCGCTAACCTACAATGAGCAGTTCTTC. Protein product: CASRPPLTYNEQFF.

This clonotype turned up a few times. The V gene is TRBV7-6, the J gene TRBJ2-7; 7 bases agree with TRBD2. After removal of 3 bases from V and 3 bases from J, the junction contained 8 bases not matched to a gene. The CDR3 contains 15 residues. The V gene's germline CDR1 is SGHVS and CDR2 FNYEAQ. This CDR3 is CASSFRAGLHYEQYF. As DNA, the CDR3 is TGTGCCAGCAGCTTTAGAGCGGGACTCCACTACGAGCAGTACTTC.

This clonotype was observed once. The chain has TRBV20-1 and TRBJ2-1; no firm D call. Trimming cost V 6 bases and J 0 bases, with 9 bases left between them. Germline V gene sequence: CDR1 DFQATT, CDR2 SNEGSKA (reference sequence). This CDR3 is 13 amino acids long. The CDR3 loop reads CSAYIVSYNEQFF. In nucleotides, the CDR3 is TGCAGTGCCTACATTGTCTCCTACAATGAGCAGTTCTTC.

As to this clonotype: The missing conserved phenylalanine or tryptophan at the end of this CDR3 makes a read error likely. The DNA of the CDR3 is TGTGCCAGCAGCTTTCGGGACGGCTACAATGAGCAGTTCTAC. It is translated as CASSFRDGYNEQFY. This rearrangement joins TRBV7-2 to TRBJ2-1, with D possibly being TRBD1 or TRBD2 (5 bases each). The germline CDR1 and CDR2 sequences are SGHTA and FQGNSA. The CDR3 runs 14 residues. V was shortened by 3 bases and J by 3 bases, with 9 bases between the two germline ends.

CDR3: CSARDMTAGDEQFF. As DNA, the CDR3 is TGCAGTGCTAGAGATATGACGGCGGGCGATGAGCAGTTCTTC. The rearrangement links TRBV20-1 to TRBJ2-1; perhaps TRBD2 as D (5 bases). With 0 bases removed from V and 8 bases from J, the gap between germline ends came to 14 bases. CDR1 DFQATT and CDR2 SNEGSKA come from the germline V gene (reference sequence). The CDR3 totals 14 residues.

There are a few counts of this clonotype. The rearrangement joins TRBV25-1 to TRBJ2-3; D may correspond to TRBD1 or TRBD2 (5 bases each). V was cut by 3 bases and J by 6 bases, with 22 bases left in between. CDR1 is MGHDK, CDR2 SYGVNS, per germline. This CDR3 region has 17 residues. The chain's CDR3 is CASSDDLRDALEDTQYF. The CDR3 nucleotides are TGTGCCAGCAGTGATGATCTCCGGGACGCATTAGAGGATACGCAGTATTTT.

The sample holds a few counts of this clonotype. V gene TRBV28 combines with J gene TRBJ1-2; 10 positions agree with TRBD1. CDR1 is MDHEN and CDR2 is SYDVKM in the germline V gene. CDR3 length: 14 amino acids. Unmatched junction bases numbered 6, after V lost 6 bases and J lost 5 bases. CDR3 protein: CASRGQGGIYGYTF. The CDR3 DNA is TGTGCCAGCAGAGGACAGGGGGGTATATATGGCTACACCTTC.

This clonotype was seen many times. In nucleotides, the CDR3 is TGTGCCAGCAGCTACGGGGCTATTGAAGCTTTCTTT. This encodes CASSYGAIEAFF. The genes are TRBV7-9 and TRBJ1-1; D is possibly TRBD1 (5 bases). V was shortened by 4 bases and J by 7 bases, with 10 bases between the two germline ends. Germline V gene sequence: CDR1 SEHNR, CDR2 FQNEAQ (reference sequence). The CDR3 is 12 amino acids.